This paragraph reports one TCR beta chain. This specimen comes from a study of technical replicates of blood from several donors. Generated by immunoSEQ multiplex PCR, the TCRdb table keeps only in-frame clones and is missing some. The profile shows around 83,000 clones, under 95% of them singletons. The V end lost 2 bases, the J end lost 2 bases, and 6 bases lay between the germline ends. The germline gives CDR1 PRHDT, CDR2 FYEKMQ (reference sequence). This CDR3 region has 13 residues. The clonotype comes from a human donor in good health. Sequencing input: T cells isolated from PBMCs. The chain employs TRBV13 and TRBJ1-1; the D is unclear. CDR3 in DNA: TGTGCCAGCAGCTTATCTGTAAACACTGAAGCTTTCTTT. Its protein is CASSLSVNTEAFF.